This T cell receptor (beta chain) was sequenced for a study of T cell responses to AZD1222 COVID-19 vaccine. Notes on the study in general: Donors skewed white British and female; clonal diversity was possibly underestimated. There were repertoire samples only from the period after the peak T cell response. Of the AZD1222 recipients, only 5 or 6 were seropositive at baseline.

As to this clone: Its specificity is not known.

TCRdb's copy holds only in-frame clones and misses some; the assay was immunoSEQ multiplex PCR. The sample lists fewer than 120,000 clones; roughly 92% were seen once. The CDR3 contains 11 residues. Trimming pared 6 bases from V and 8 bases from J, leaving 10 bases between. The specimen comprised peripheral blood, sampled 28 days after the second AZD1222 dose. This sequence joins TRBV12-3 or TRBV12-4 and TRBJ1-1; D uncertain. This TCR was recovered from an adult who received the AZD1222 COVID-19 vaccine. The CDR3 region has the DNA TGTGCCAGCAGCCGGGCCCGAGAAGCTTTCTTT. As protein: CASSRAREAFF.